This TCR beta chain was captured by sequencing in a study of cytomegalovirus exposure and HLA in healthy donors. About this clone: Its antigen is unknown.

13 Jbeta primers and 60 Vbeta primers were used for the PCR. This table comes from immunoSEQ multiplex PCR, and its TCRdb copy is limited to in-frame clones, with some not included. The sample yields about 160,000 clones, roughly 83% seen once. CDR3 length: 14 amino acids. V was pared by 4 bases and J by 5 bases, with 14 bases between. Germline V gives CDR1 SGHTA, CDR2 FQGNSA. Study observations and caveats: Most TCR beta V segments were productive about 90% or about 30% of the time in an earlier analysis.

The rearrangement uses TRBV7-2 and TRBJ2-5; maybe TRBD2 (6 bases). Sequenced input: PBMCs. The source is a man in his thirties or forties in good health and CMV-seronegative. CDR3 residues: CASSSDGGRETQYF. The CDR3 nucleotides read TGTGCCAGCAGCTCGGACGGGGGTAGGGAGACCCAGTACTTC.